The clone carrying this T cell receptor beta chain was detected once. Per the germline V gene, CDR1 is SGHTA and CDR2 is FQGNSA. The CDR3 loop spans 14 amino acids. The germline V and J ends were trimmed by 4 bases and 0 bases, with 7 bases remaining between them. Per the authors' pipeline: Counts of nucleated cells, estimated from reference gene primer amplification, were obtained. Produced via immunoSEQ multiplex PCR; TCRdb's table is partial and in-frame only. The V and J calls and clone size come from that table; D and trimming were worked out from the DNA. The data show approximately 130,000 clones, with 77% seen just once and about a fifth held by the top ten. The data were taken from a study of blood T cell repertoires in COVID-19. About the research overall: Whether acute or convalescent, the COVID-19 samples came from the United States, Italy and Spain. Sample material is recorded as cDNA or gDNA derived from T cells, B-cell-depleted T cells, or PBMCs.

The chain links TRBV7-2 to TRBJ1-5; D is unclear. What was sequenced was peripheral blood. The origin of this receptor is a man older than 75 with acute or convalescent COVID-19. CDR3 DNA sequence: TGTGCCAGCAGCTCAGATATTAGCAATCAGCCCCAGCATTTT. Its protein product is CASSSDISNQPQHF.